One and the same sample provided the 14 T cell receptor beta chains below, sequenced in a study of blood T cell repertoires in COVID-19. Assay used: immunoSEQ multiplex PCR; TCRdb lists only in-frame clones, some missing. The sample has 250,000 or so clones, 80% to 90% seen once. Input material: PBMCs or T cells enriched from blood (not recorded which). The receptors here all came from a man in his forties or fifties who had been exposed to COVID-19.

The rearrangement uses TRBV24-1 and TRBJ2-4; 8 bases map to TRBD2. V lost 2 bases to trimming and J lost 7 bases; unmatched junction nucleotides: 12. There are 17 residues in the CDR3. Germline CDR1 reads KGHDR; CDR2 reads SFDVKD. Written as DNA, the CDR3 is TGTGCCACCAGTGATTCGCGGACTAGCCGGGGACGGAACATTCAGTACTTC. Translated, it gives CATSDSRTSRGRNIQYF.

The chain employs TRBV18 and TRBJ2-7; 9 positions agree with TRBD2. The germline CDR1 and CDR2 sequences are KGHSH and LQKENI. This CDR3 region has 15 residues. The V segment lost 5 bases and the J segment 3 bases; nucleotides outside the gene matches: 8. The CDR3 sequence: CASSISGGKNYEQYF. The CDR3 nucleotides are TGTGCCAGCTCAATAAGCGGGGGGAAGAACTACGAGCAGTACTTC.

V gene TRBV2 combines with J gene TRBJ1-2, with TRBD1 matching 7 bases. V lost 6 bases, J lost 3 bases, and 7 bases stayed unmatched. The CDR3 is made up of 14 amino acids. Germline CDR1 is SNHLY and CDR2 is FYNNEI. The CDR3 here is CASRPIQGDYGYTF. The CDR3 DNA reads as TGTGCCAGCAGGCCGATTCAGGGGGACTATGGCTACACCTTC.

The chain recombines TRBV6-5 with TRBJ1-2, with D possibly TRBD1 on 5 matching bases. V lost 0 bases to trimming and J lost 4 bases, with 12 bases between them. The germline V gene has CDR1 MNHEY and CDR2 SVGAGI. The CDR3 runs to 15 residues. The CDR3 protein is CASSYSTGGFYGYTF. DNA for the CDR3: TGTGCCAGCAGTTACTCGACGGGGGGATTCTATGGCTACACCTTC.

The rearrangement links TRBV2 to TRBJ1-6; the match to TRBD1 covers 7 bases. Trimming cost V 8 bases and J 7 bases; bases outside gene matches: 5. The CDR3 loop spans 13 amino acids. The germline gives CDR1 SNHLY, CDR2 FYNNEI. The CDR3 reads CASYRGRNSPLHF. Here the CDR3 DNA reads TGTGCCAGCTACAGGGGACGAAATTCACCCCTCCACTTT.

This clone was recorded a few times. This chain uses TRBV19 with TRBJ1-2, with 7 bases fitting TRBD1. The CDR3 totals 14 residues. V shed 3 bases and J 4 bases; nucleotides not matched to a gene: 5. Looked up from germline, CDR1 is LNHDA and CDR2 is SQIVND (reference sequence). The CDR3 coding sequence is TGTGCCAGTAGTATCGGGACAGATCGCTATGGCTACACCTTC. Protein product: CASSIGTDRYGYTF.

The V call is TRBV2, the J call TRBJ1-5; 7 positions agree with TRBD1. Germline CDR1 and CDR2: SNHLY and FYNNEI. The CDR3 length is 13 residues. Trimming at V came to 5 bases and at J to 4 bases, leaving 2 bases not matched to a gene. The CDR3 DNA reads TGTGCCAGCAGTCTACAGGGGAATCAGCCCCAGCATTTT. This codes for CASSLQGNQPQHF.

V is TRBV5-1 and J is TRBJ1-2, with 12 bases that match TRBD1. Germline V gives CDR1 SGHRS, CDR2 YFSETQ. V dropped 5 bases and J dropped 4; count of bases not matched to a gene: 6. This CDR3 has 15 residues. The CDR3 DNA reads as TGCGCCAGCAGTTTAGGGACAGGGGGCAGCTATGGCTACACCTTC. This encodes CASSLGTGGSYGYTF. Based on the CDR3 plus reference TRBV5-1 and TRBJ1-2, the full variable domain is KAGVTQTPRYLIKTRGQQVTLSCSPISGHRSVSWYQQTPGQGLQFLFEYFSETQRNKGNFPGRFSGRQFSNSRSEMNVSTLELGDSALYLCASSLGTGGSYGYTFGSGTRLTVV.

The sample holds one count of this clone. The J gene is TRBJ2-3, the V gene TRBV9; D ambiguous. There are 15 residues in the CDR3. The germline CDR1 and CDR2 sequences are SGDLS and YYNGEE. Trimming removed 0 bases at V and 3 bases at J, with 11 bases between. The CDR3 DNA sequence: TGTGCCAGCAGCGTAGAAGGAGTTTGGACAGATACGCAGTATTTT. Protein product: CASSVEGVWTDTQYF. Together with reference TRBV9 and TRBJ2-3, the CDR3 gives the full variable domain: DSGVTQTPKHLITATGQRVTLRCSPRSGDLSVYWYQQSLDQGLQFLIQYYNGEERAKGNILERFSAQQFPDLHSELNLSSLELGDSALYFCASSVEGVWTDTQYFGPGTRLTVL.

The V call is TRBV5-1, the J call TRBJ2-5, with D perhaps matching TRBD1 (5 bases). This CDR3 contains 13 residues. V was cut by 2 bases and J by 5 bases, with 10 bases left in between. Germline CDR1 is SGHRS and CDR2 is YFSETQ. The CDR3 here is CASSFDSRETQYF. The CDR3 DNA reads TGCGCCAGCAGCTTTGACAGTAGGGAGACCCAGTACTTC.

The rearrangement joins TRBV6-1 to TRBJ1-5, with TRBD1 identical over 8 bases. The germline V gene has CDR1 MNHNS and CDR2 SASEGT. The CDR3 spans 17 residues. Trimming cost V 0 bases and J 3 bases; bases outside gene matches: 7. The CDR3 is CASSEAGLTGDNQPQHF. The DNA of the CDR3 is TGTGCCAGCAGTGAAGCGGGGTTGACAGGGGACAATCAGCCCCAGCATTTT.

V gene TRBV7-9 combines with J gene TRBJ1-4, with unresolved D. The CDR3 length is 15 residues. Germline V gene data show CDR1 as SEHNR and CDR2 as FQNEAQ (reference sequence). V lost 5 bases and J 0 bases, leaving 10 bases between the germline ends. This CDR3 is CASSADTATNEKLFF. In DNA form, the CDR3 reads TGTGCCAGCAGCGCAGACACCGCAACTAATGAAAAACTGTTTTTT.

The chain joins TRBV10-2 to TRBJ2-7, with 13 bases matching TRBD2. J gave up 5 bases and V 8 bases, and 6 bases lay outside the gene matches. Germline CDR1 and CDR2: WSHSY and SAAADI. This CDR3 contains 14 residues. CDR3 loop: CASLRTSGSDEQYV. The CDR3 DNA reads TGCGCCAGCCTCCGGACTAGCGGGAGTGACGAGCAGTACGTC.

The chain recombines TRBV19 with TRBJ1-1; D is possibly TRBD1 (5 bases). The CDR3 runs to 16 residues. Germline CDR1 reads LNHDA; CDR2 reads SQIVND (reference sequence). Trimming removed 5 bases from V and 4 bases from J, with 20 bases in between. Here the CDR3 reads CASSRIHGQGGTEAFF. In DNA, the CDR3 is TGTGCCAGTAGTCGAATCCATGGGCAGGGCGGCACTGAAGCTTTCTTT. Full variable domain (missing parts from reference TRBV19 and TRBJ1-1): DGGITQSPKYLFRKEGQNVTLSCEQNLNHDAMYWYRQDPGQGLRLIYYSQIVNDFQKGDIAEGYSVSREKKESFPLTVTSAQKNPTAFYLCASSRIHGQGGTEAFFGQGTRLTVV.